This record covers a single T cell receptor (beta chain). Its antigen specificity is not known. No base qualities exist here, and no much larger clone lies one base off it. The donors were roughly 39 Caucasian individuals from Russia, aged roughly 6 to 90 years, who were systemically healthy. Each donor gave ten milliliters of peripheral blood, drawn into EDTA-treated Vacutainer tubes. Ficoll-Paque density-gradient centrifugation was used to isolate PBMCs, with at least 7 million per sample. Total RNA, at least 6 micrograms per sample, was extracted from PBMCs with Trizol reagent. For every donor, an aliquot of PBMCs went through flow cytometry to measure the percentages of naive CD45RAhigh/CD27high T cells. This specimen comes from a study of blood T cells in healthy people across ages (dated by TCRdb to the mid-2010s). Some background on the complete study: Template switching captured roughly one uniquely barcoded TCR beta cDNA molecule per two T cells in model experiments. To track age-related changes in TCR beta repertoire diversity, the study relied on deep sequencing normalized with unique cDNA molecular identifiers. Donors were grouped into four age groups: young (average approximately 15 years), middle-aged (39), aged (about 60) and long-lived (about 89). To avoid experimental bias, donors of different ages were spread randomly across the sequencing lanes. The study analyzed two additional independent replicas of 1 million unique cDNA reads from the same blood draw for two donors, one aged 18 to 30 and one aged 80 or older.

What the work shows at the level of the full study, not this receptor alone: As age increased, observed TCR beta diversity per million T cells dropped in a roughly linear way, and a significant reduction was already evident by age 40. Estimates of total diversity based on one million sequenced T cells were considered lower bounds and underestimates. There was a strong correlation between observed TCR beta diversity and the percentage of naive T cells measured by flow cytometry. Compared with the aged group, the long-lived group had more naive CD4+ T cells, fewer expanded clones and increased TCR diversity, suggesting age selection. Because donor CMV infection status was unknown, age-related changes in expanded clonotypes were potentially confounded. Bulk unsorted PBMC profiling prevented conclusive comparison of naive and antigen-experienced compartments.

The library was built by means of 5' RACE. Instrument on record: Illumina HiSeq 2500. A second PCR of roughly 7 to 11 cycles was performed with a sample-barcoded 5' primer and a J-beta primer mix. A template-switch 5' adaptor carrying 12 random nucleotides introduced a unique molecular identifier onto each TCR beta cDNA molecule. Each sample yielded at least 2.5 million CDR3-containing paired-end reads. The Mint cDNA synthesis kit, primed by a TRBC-specific oligonucleotide, was used to synthesize first-strand cDNA from all RNA. Following uracil-DNA glycosylase treatment, all cDNA underwent a first 18-cycle PCR with the universal primers M1SS and BC2_uni_R. Processing in the source paper ran as follows. For normalization, 1 million high-quality reads were randomly selected from each sample, with every read carrying a distinct molecular identifier. Instead of being binned into consensus sequences, reads with shared molecular identifiers were discarded. CDR3 identification, clonotype clustering and error correction used MiTCR with a Q25 quality threshold and the strictest error-elimination algorithm. Lower-bound total TCR beta diversity was estimated with a nonparametric unseen species model using Euler transformation. The raw public data were reprocessed by TCRdb itself: fastp quality trimming at Q25, MiXCR clonotype calling, in-frame beta chains only. Rows are combined by CDR3 protein, so each entry shows the most common genes and DNA. Clone size and V and J calls follow TCRdb, not the original study. The sample data list around 870,000 distinct CDR3 sequences, and under 35% of these were observed just once. The top ten constitute around 15% of the sample.

V drops 1 base and J drops 4 bases, leaving 13 bases in between. The germline V gene encodes CDR1 SGHTA and CDR2 FQGNSA. The CDR3 has 16 amino acids, counting the end cysteine and phenylalanine. Only the CDR3 DNA is retained, 48 bases long and in frame from the first base. The clonotype was recovered from an elderly woman in good health. The chain employs TRBV7-2 and TRBJ2-2, with TRBD2 tentatively as D gene (7 bases match). Material for sequencing was blood. The nucleotides read TGTGCCAGCAGCTTAGGCGCGAGGGGGGGCACCGGGGAGCTGTTTTTT. This gives the protein CASSLGARGGTGELFF.